The sequence of this T cell receptor beta chain was determined in a study of long-term antiretroviral therapy in people with HIV (dated by TCRdb to 2022 to 2024). Regarding the study in general: The earliest samples were collected about a decade before the 2015 WHO recommendation for immediate ART, when ART was typically delayed until CD4 counts fell. Among the approximately 30 participants with HIV, approximately 10 were female. Test extractions of a monoclonal T-cell line alongside under 35 polyclonal samples showed no cross-contamination during QIAcube processing. A total of about 200 cryopreserved PBMC samples were contributed to the cohort by 30 adults with confirmed HIV infection, with samples collected serially over a mean of roughly six years (range 1-12). A retrospective serial study tested whether ART initiation and durable HIV suppression were associated with changes in peripheral blood TRB repertoire composition and diversity.

Participants were included only if at least one PBMC sample before ART initiation and at least two post-ART samples were available. Every participant with HIV received treatment in the United States of America. Cryopreserved samples of about 0.95-11 million PBMC were thawed and washed before DNA extraction. At the time of the earliest PBMC sample, participants with HIV were aged between about 23 and 55 years. PBMC samples from each participant spanned 1-4 timepoints before ART initiation and 2-8 timepoints after ART initiation, with a median of 7 samples. For every participant, serial HIV viral load, CD4+ T-cell count, ART history and demographic data were obtained. Using a Qiagen kit on a QIAcube, genomic DNA was extracted from unsorted PBMC, with samples processed in batches of 12. The CDR3 numbers 12 residues from cysteine through phenylalanine. Only the CDR3 part of the read is kept: 36 bases, read in frame from the first base. CDR1 and CDR2, looked up from the germline V gene (reference sequence), are SGHNT and YYREEE. V is pared back by 0 bases and J by 6 bases, with 7 bases lying between the germline termini.

This clone was observed a handful of times. There is no known antigen for this receptor. No base quality values were provided; no much bigger clone lies one nucleotide off. The immunoSEQ hsTCRB v3.0 assay was used at survey level resolution for TRB variable region sequencing. The targeted TRB sequencing depth was roughly 40,000-55,000 T-cell genomes per sample. An Illumina MiSeq with a v3 150-cycle kit was used to sequence the pooled TRB libraries. As for the original processing: Repertoire analysis was run in R within a reproducible Nextflow workflow that covered QC, data transformation and analysis. LymphoSeq2, an R package for exploring AIRR-Seq data, was used to implement custom analyses. A handful of samples that yielded fewer than 5000 total TRB sequences were excluded, so that fewer than 250 HIV repertoires were analyzed. Among the 170 to 200 retained HIV repertoires, some 60 were collected before ART initiation and under 150 after ART initiation. Repertoires were downsampled to 5000 TRB nucleotide sequences, and summary statistics were averaged over 100 downsampling iterations. Only TRB sequences with CDR3 regions of at least seven amino acids were retained for analysis. A Shannon entropy-derived clonality score and the Gini coefficient were used to measure diversity. In repertoire networks, the top 5000 CDR3 amino acid sequences were linked whenever an edit distance of one separated two sequences. Antigen specificity groups and MHC restriction were predicted for TRB CDR3 amino acid sequences with GLIPH2. Known CMV, EBV, HIV or tissue antigen associations were flagged by matching CDR3 amino acid sequences against VDJdb and McPAS-TCR. Pre-ART, post-ART and control groups were compared with Wilcoxon signed-rank tests and Holm-Bonferroni correction. What TCRdb holds here is the immuneACCESS table cut down to in-frame rearrangements. Part of the clones is not present; checked against another copy, under half of the missing clones reflect an unresolved V gene, and the others are unexplained. That table is the source of V, J and clone size, and D and trimming were worked out from the DNA. The sample has 25,000 to 35,000 clones on record, 91% of them singletons. Of the sample, about 3.9% falls within the top ten clones.

What the research found in general, with its limitations: HIV repertoires had narrower CDR3 length ranges than controls, and the network structure suggested an antigen-experienced repertoire that shifted only slightly toward naive after ART. The repertoire was dominated across all time points by expanded TRB clones identified before ART initiation, although this dominance was seen to fluctuate and to decrease in many PLHIV after ART. Starting ART was linked to a significant rise in TRB diversity, yet even with long-term ART the diversity remained significantly lower than in transplant donor controls. Samples dated from the mid-2000s to the late 2010s, and the ART regimens used may be less effective than current ones. Inferences about post-ART repertoire changes are limited because no data were available on ART adherence, viral resistance or therapy changes. Because pre-ART samples had limited cell numbers, profiling was done on unsorted PBMC rather than on sorted CD4+ and CD8+ T cells. Owing to limited PBMC availability, only the TCR beta chain was sequenced, without alpha chain pairing.

The sequence derives from a man between 18 and 35 years old with HIV. The sequencing used unsorted PBMCs, collected 3.1 years after starting antiretroviral therapy. This sequence uses TRBV5-4 and TRBJ2-7, with the D gene uncertain. This receptor has the CDR3 CASSLDLGEQYF. Read as DNA, the sequence is TGTGCCAGCAGCTTGGACCTGGGCGAGCAGTACTTC.